These T cell receptor beta chains were read from a single sample in a study of blood T cells in healthy people across ages. TCRdb re-called the 5' RACE reads through MiXCR, storing one row per CDR3 protein. The data contain 700,000 or so distinct CDR3 sequences, 40% to 45% of them seen just once; the ten biggest clones take up about 30%. Source material: blood. The receptors were gathered from a man aged 80 or over in good health. CDR3s include the opening cysteine and the closing phenylalanine or tryptophan. D genes are given only for firm matches. Only part of the rows carry a size: once, few, many, or a class if the clone is expanded.

clone_size: NA
v_call: TRBV5-4
d_call: TRBD2
j_call: TRBJ2-3
cdr3_aa: CASSEGSSGMVRTDTQYF
cdr3_nt: TGTGCCAGCAGCGAGGGATCTAGCGGGATGGTCCGCACAGATACGCAGTATTTT

clone_size: few
v_call: TRBV2
d_call: NA
j_call: TRBJ2-1
cdr3_aa: CASGADPYNEQFF
cdr3_nt: TGTGCCAGCGGGGCAGACCCCTACAATGAGCAGTTCTTC

clone_size: NA
v_call: TRBV7-9
d_call: TRBD2
j_call: TRBJ2-5
cdr3_aa: CASSLAGGQTNQETQYF
cdr3_nt: TGTGCCAGCAGCTTGGCGGGGGGGCAGACCAACCAAGAGACCCAGTACTTC

clone_size: NA
v_call: TRBV6-5
d_call: NA
j_call: TRBJ1-2
cdr3_aa: CASSRDAGPNYGYTF
cdr3_nt: TGTGCCAGCAGCAGAGACGCGGGCCCAAACTATGGCTACACCTTC

clone_size: NA
v_call: TRBV9
d_call: NA
j_call: TRBJ2-7
cdr3_aa: CASSANYRDEQYF
cdr3_nt: TGTGCCAGCAGCGCAAATTACAGGGACGAGCAGTACTTC

clone_size: NA
v_call: TRBV7-2
d_call: NA
j_call: TRBJ1-2
cdr3_aa: CASSSFLVGGNYGYTF
cdr3_nt: TGTGCCAGCAGCTCCTTTTTAGTGGGCGGAAACTATGGCTACACCTTC

clone_size: NA
v_call: TRBV28
d_call: NA
j_call: TRBJ1-4
cdr3_aa: CASSFQRMGDEKLFF
cdr3_nt: TGTGCCAGCAGCTTCCAGAGGATGGGTGATGAAAAACTGTTTTTT

clone_size: NA
v_call: TRBV28
d_call: NA
j_call: TRBJ2-5
cdr3_aa: CASQRWASVIANEQYF
cdr3_nt: TGTGCCAGCCAACGATGGGCTAGCGTGATAGCTAATGAGCAGTACTTC

clone_size: NA
v_call: TRBV29-1
d_call: NA
j_call: TRBJ2-2
cdr3_aa: CSVGRQSNTGELFF
cdr3_nt: TGCAGCGTTGGAAGGCAGAGTAACACCGGGGAGCTGTTTTTT

clone_size: many
v_call: TRBV27
d_call: NA
j_call: TRBJ2-7
cdr3_aa: CASSPPGLQSYEQYF
cdr3_nt: TGTGCCAGCAGTCCCCCGGGACTCCAATCCTACGAGCAGTACTTC

clone_size: many
v_call: TRBV4-3
d_call: TRBD2
j_call: TRBJ2-1
cdr3_aa: CASSQVMTSGYNEQFF
cdr3_nt: TGCGCCAGCAGCCAAGTGATGACTAGCGGGTACAATGAGCAGTTCTTC

clone_size: NA
v_call: TRBV6-5
d_call: NA
j_call: TRBJ2-5
cdr3_aa: CASSNRAGTQYF
cdr3_nt: TGTGCCAGCAGTAACCGGGCCGGGACCCAGTACTTC

clone_size: NA
v_call: TRBV6-5
d_call: NA
j_call: TRBJ2-7
cdr3_aa: CVSSYSVPVYEQYF
cdr3_nt: TGTGTCAGCAGTTACTCGGTACCGGTCTACGAGCAGTACTTC

clone_size: NA
v_call: TRBV29-1
d_call: TRBD2
j_call: TRBJ2-5
cdr3_aa: CSGESQAGSGNEQYF
cdr3_nt: TGCAGCGGGGAGTCCCAAGCGGGGTCCGGCAATGAGCAGTACTTC

clone_size: NA
v_call: TRBV12-3/TRBV12-4
d_call: NA
j_call: TRBJ2-1
cdr3_aa: CASSPSGPRETQFF
cdr3_nt: TGTGCCAGCAGTCCCTCGGGACCTCGGGAGACCCAGTTCTTC

clone_size: few
v_call: TRBV20-1
d_call: NA
j_call: TRBJ1-2
cdr3_aa: CSARKTVNYGYTF
cdr3_nt: TGCAGTGCTAGGAAGACAGTGAACTATGGCTACACCTTC

clone_size: few
v_call: TRBV29-1
d_call: NA
j_call: TRBJ2-2
cdr3_aa: CSSDGGTGTGELFF
cdr3_nt: TGCAGCTCCGATGGGGGTACGGGCACCGGGGAGCTGTTTTTT

clone_size: many
v_call: TRBV4-1
d_call: TRBD2
j_call: TRBJ2-3
cdr3_aa: CASSQDRTSGLTDTQYF
cdr3_nt: TGCGCCAGCAGCCAAGATCGGACTAGCGGCTTGACAGATACGCAGTATTTT

clone_size: medium-sized
v_call: TRBV4-2
d_call: NA
j_call: TRBJ2-1
cdr3_aa: CASSHRDNEQFF
cdr3_nt: TGTGCCAGCAGCCACCGGGACAATGAGCAGTTCTTC

clone_size: NA
v_call: TRBV6-4
d_call: NA
j_call: TRBJ1-1
cdr3_aa: CASSEKRNTEAFF
cdr3_nt: TGTGCCAGCAGTGAAAAGAGGAACACTGAAGCTTTCTTT

clone_size: NA
v_call: TRBV29-1
d_call: NA
j_call: TRBJ1-2
cdr3_aa: CSVVRNYGYTF
cdr3_nt: TGCAGCGTTGTCAGGAACTATGGCTACACCTTC

clone_size: NA
v_call: TRBV14
d_call: NA
j_call: TRBJ1-4
cdr3_aa: CASSQGLLGINEKLFF
cdr3_nt: TGTGCCAGCAGCCAAGGACTATTGGGGATTAATGAAAAACTGTTTTTT

clone_size: NA
v_call: TRBV5-4
d_call: TRBD2
j_call: TRBJ2-3
cdr3_aa: CASSLAGGARTDTQYF
cdr3_nt: TGTGCCAGCAGCTTGGCGGGGGGGGCGCGCACAGATACGCAGTATTTT

clone_size: few
v_call: TRBV12-5
d_call: NA
j_call: TRBJ2-5
cdr3_aa: CASGLWGTGEETQYF
cdr3_nt: TGTGCTAGTGGTTTGTGGGGTACCGGCGAAGAGACCCAGTACTTC

clone_size: NA
v_call: TRBV7-9
d_call: TRBD1
j_call: TRBJ2-1
cdr3_aa: CASSHTGGSDEQFF
cdr3_nt: TGTGCCAGCAGCCATACAGGGGGTTCTGATGAGCAGTTCTTC

clone_size: NA
v_call: TRBV7-9
d_call: NA
j_call: TRBJ2-3
cdr3_aa: CASSLNSGAVADTQYF
cdr3_nt: TGTGCCAGCAGCTTAAATTCGGGGGCCGTGGCAGATACGCAGTATTTT

clone_size: NA
v_call: TRBV5-4
d_call: NA
j_call: TRBJ2-7
cdr3_aa: CASSLGQANYEQYF
cdr3_nt: TGTGCCAGCAGCTTGGGGCAGGCCAACTACGAGCAGTACTTC

clone_size: NA
v_call: TRBV5-1
d_call: TRBD1
j_call: TRBJ2-7
cdr3_aa: CASSLGQGKYNEQYF
cdr3_nt: TGCGCCAGCAGCTTGGGACAGGGGAAATACAATGAGCAGTACTTC

clone_size: NA
v_call: TRBV7-8
d_call: NA
j_call: TRBJ1-2
cdr3_aa: CASSSIQGSYGYTF
cdr3_nt: TGTGCCAGCAGTTCGATACAGGGAAGCTATGGCTACACCTTC

clone_size: many
v_call: TRBV7-2
d_call: NA
j_call: TRBJ2-1
cdr3_aa: CASSLGANNEQFF
cdr3_nt: TGTGCCAGCAGCTTAGGTGCCAACAATGAGCAGTTCTTC

clone_size: few
v_call: TRBV28
d_call: NA
j_call: TRBJ2-7
cdr3_aa: CASRHRDNSYEQYF
cdr3_nt: TGTGCCAGCAGACACCGGGACAACTCCTACGAGCAGTACTTC

clone_size: NA
v_call: TRBV3-1
d_call: NA
j_call: TRBJ2-1
cdr3_aa: CASSPCGSEQFF
cdr3_nt: TGTGCCAGCAGCCCCTGTGGAAGTGAGCAGTTCTTC

clone_size: NA
v_call: TRBV7-8
d_call: TRBD1
j_call: TRBJ1-5
cdr3_aa: CASSPRQGLNSNQPQHF
cdr3_nt: TGTGCCAGCAGCCCGAGACAGGGGTTGAATAGCAATCAGCCCCAGCATTTT

clone_size: few
v_call: TRBV7-2
d_call: TRBD2
j_call: TRBJ2-7
cdr3_aa: CASSLVPAGVPYEQYF
cdr3_nt: TGTGCCAGCAGCTTAGTTCCAGCGGGAGTCCCCTACGAGCAGTACTTC

clone_size: few
v_call: TRBV27
d_call: NA
j_call: TRBJ1-2
cdr3_aa: CASSLNRLNYGYTF
cdr3_nt: TGTGCCAGCAGTTTAAACAGGCTGAACTATGGCTACACCTTC

clone_size: NA
v_call: TRBV7-2
d_call: NA
j_call: TRBJ1-4
cdr3_aa: CASSLAGIATNEKLFF
cdr3_nt: TGTGCCAGCAGCTTAGCGGGCATTGCAACTAATGAAAAACTGTTTTTT

clone_size: few
v_call: TRBV18
d_call: NA
j_call: TRBJ1-4
cdr3_aa: CASSPGRNEKLFF
cdr3_nt: TGTGCCAGCTCCCCGGGGAGAAATGAAAAACTGTTTTTT

clone_size: many
v_call: TRBV3-1
d_call: NA
j_call: TRBJ2-7
cdr3_aa: CASSLGVPYEQYF
cdr3_nt: TGTGCCAGCAGCCTAGGGGTCCCCTACGAGCAGTACTTC

clone_size: NA
v_call: TRBV6-4
d_call: NA
j_call: TRBJ2-3
cdr3_aa: CASRGREIPDTQYF
cdr3_nt: TGTGCCAGCAGAGGACGGGAAATCCCAGATACGCAGTATTTT

clone_size: NA
v_call: TRBV6-6
d_call: NA
j_call: TRBJ2-7
cdr3_aa: CASREQDYEQYF
cdr3_nt: TGTGCCAGCAGAGAACAGGACTACGAGCAGTACTTC

clone_size: NA
v_call: TRBV10-2
d_call: NA
j_call: TRBJ2-1
cdr3_aa: CASISSLGGASSYNEQFF
cdr3_nt: TGCGCCAGCATCTCATCCCTGGGGGGGGCGAGCTCCTACAATGAGCAGTTCTTC

clone_size: NA
v_call: TRBV20-1
d_call: TRBD2
j_call: TRBJ2-7
cdr3_aa: CSASLGLAYGQYF
cdr3_nt: TGCAGTGCTAGTTTGGGACTAGCCTACGGGCAGTACTTC

clone_size: NA
v_call: TRBV7-3
d_call: NA
j_call: TRBJ2-3
cdr3_aa: CASSLMRGASTDTQYF
cdr3_nt: TGTGCCAGCAGCTTAATGAGGGGGGCAAGCACAGATACGCAGTATTTT

clone_size: NA
v_call: TRBV20-1
d_call: NA
j_call: TRBJ2-7
cdr3_aa: CSAVSGTGRYEQYF
cdr3_nt: TGCAGTGCTGTCTCCGGGACGGGGCGGTACGAGCAGTACTTC

clone_size: few
v_call: TRBV2
d_call: NA
j_call: TRBJ1-6
cdr3_aa: CATLIGDTDNSPLHF
cdr3_nt: TGTGCCACCCTGATCGGGGACACCGACAATTCACCCCTCCACTTT

clone_size: NA
v_call: TRBV7-9
d_call: NA
j_call: TRBJ1-5
cdr3_aa: CASSLGGASQPQHF
cdr3_nt: TGTGCCAGCAGCTTGGGGGGCGCGAGTCAGCCCCAGCATTTT

clone_size: NA
v_call: TRBV27
d_call: TRBD2
j_call: TRBJ2-1
cdr3_aa: CASSTPGGLAGTHEQFF
cdr3_nt: TGTGCCAGCAGTACCCCAGGTGGCCTAGCGGGAACCCATGAGCAGTTCTTC

clone_size: few
v_call: TRBV3-1
d_call: NA
j_call: TRBJ1-2
cdr3_aa: CASSQARNYGYTF
cdr3_nt: TGTGCCAGCAGCCAAGCCCGCAACTATGGCTACACCTTC

clone_size: NA
v_call: TRBV6-1
d_call: TRBD1
j_call: TRBJ2-7
cdr3_aa: CASSINPGQGNEQYF
cdr3_nt: TGTGCCAGCAGCATCAACCCGGGACAGGGGAACGAGCAGTACTTC

clone_size: few
v_call: TRBV20-1
d_call: TRBD2
j_call: TRBJ2-5
cdr3_aa: CSAPKTSGRGAQYF
cdr3_nt: TGCAGTGCTCCCAAAACTAGCGGCCGGGGAGCCCAGTACTTC

clone_size: NA
v_call: TRBV6-2/TRBV6-3
d_call: NA
j_call: TRBJ2-5
cdr3_aa: CAIAGRGETQYF
cdr3_nt: TGTGCCATCGCCGGACGAGGGGAGACCCAGTACTTC